Sequencing of this T cell receptor (beta chain) was carried out in a study of T-cell reconstitution after alpha-beta-depleted transplantation in children. The CDR3 sequence is 10 residues long. Trimming pared 7 bases from V and 6 bases from J, leaving 10 bases between. The V gene's germline CDR1 is SQVTM and CDR2 ANQGSEA. Molecular barcoding with unique molecular identifiers was used for the TCRbeta library. Each CDR3 protein is one row after TCRdb ran MiXCR on the PCR reads. The repertoire holds about 590,000 distinct CDR3 sequences, with 10% to 15% as singletons. In its sample, this clonotype was seen a few times.

The chain carries TRBV29-1 and TRBJ2-7; D unclear. The TCR comes from a male patient younger than 18 who had a stem cell transplant for acute myeloid leukemia, so the T cells may come from the graft donor. Here the sequenced sample was PBMCs, mostly from graft donor cells, taken 360 days after TCRalphabeta/CD19-depleted stem cell transplant. CDR3 protein: CSAGFPEQYF. Here the CDR3 DNA reads TGCAGCGCTGGGTTTCCCGAGCAGTACTTC.